These 5 T cell receptor beta chains originate from one sample sequenced in a study of blood T cell repertoires in COVID-19. Only in-frame clones appear in the TCRdb table, and some are missing; sequencing was by immunoSEQ multiplex PCR. Counted here are around 110,000 clones, approximately 80% occurring once; the ten biggest clones make up around 7.6%. Sequenced: peripheral blood. The receptors stem from a man in his 70s with active or convalescent COVID-19.

This clone was counted once. The chain recombines TRBV30 with TRBJ1-1; TRBD1 might be the D (6 bases). CDR1 GTSNPN and CDR2 SVGIG come from the germline V gene (reference sequence). The CDR3 extends over 13 amino acids. The V gene lost 7 bases and the J gene lost 1 base, with 13 bases spanning the gap. In DNA form, the CDR3 reads TGTGCCTCCCGGGGACACCCGAACACTGAAGCTTTCTTT. Amino acids: CASRGHPNTEAFF.

The genes are TRBV6-1 and TRBJ2-7, with 10 bases that match TRBD2. Germline trimming cut 1 base from V and 3 bases from J; bases unmatched to any gene: 12. The CDR3 spans 18 residues. The germline V gene encodes CDR1 MNHNS and CDR2 SASEGT. In nucleotides, the CDR3 is TGTGCCAGCAGTGAAGTACGGCTAGCGGGAGCCTTCGGCTACGAGCAGTACTTC. As protein: CASSEVRLAGAFGYEQYF.

This rearrangement joins TRBV29-1 to TRBJ2-3; no reliable D call. The V and J ends lost 7 bases and 7 bases respectively, with 15 bases between them. The germline V gene encodes CDR1 SQVTM and CDR2 ANQGSEA. The CDR3 consists of 12 residues. Here the CDR3 reads CSESDGTNTQYF. Written as DNA, the CDR3 is TGCAGCGAATCCGACGGCACTAATACGCAGTATTTT.

The rearrangement uses TRBV28 and TRBJ2-2, with 11 bases that match TRBD2. The CDR3 spans 16 residues. Germline trimming cut 6 bases from V and 1 base from J; bases unmatched to any gene: 4. The germline V gene encodes CDR1 MDHEN and CDR2 SYDVKM. The CDR3 sequence: CASRPGTSGNTGELFF. The CDR3, as DNA: TGTGCCAGCAGACCTGGGACTAGCGGGAACACCGGGGAGCTGTTTTTT.

This chain links TRBV10-3 with TRBJ2-2; 7 bases fit TRBD1. V lost 10 bases, J lost 2 bases, and 4 bases stayed unmatched. The CDR3 runs 13 residues. The germline CDR1 and CDR2 sequences are ENHRY and SYGVKD. The CDR3 loop is CATWDRNTGELFF. In DNA form, the CDR3 reads TGTGCCACGTGGGACAGAAACACCGGGGAGCTGTTTTTT.